The following is a T cell receptor beta chain sequence with its context. Its target is not known. The PCR made use of 60 Vbeta and 13 Jbeta primers. Produced via immunoSEQ multiplex PCR; TCRdb's table is partial and in-frame only. The sample lists about 110,000 clones, roughly 82% occurring once. The data belong to a study of cytomegalovirus exposure and HLA in healthy donors. Across the whole study: About 80 million unique TCRs from HLA-typed donors made up an early data release.

The CDR3 is 13 residues long. Germline loops: CDR1 SGHTA, CDR2 FQGNSA. Trimming stripped 0 bases from V and 5 bases from J, with 7 bases between. Overall study findings and caveats: An analysis done earlier found most TCR beta V segments productive about 87% or about 30% of the time.

The source is a human donor in good health. The rearrangement uses TRBV7-2 and TRBJ1-2; D is unclear. The material sequenced was PBMCs. For the CDR3, the DNA is TGTGCCAGCAGCTTAGCAAGAGAGTATGGCTACACCTTC. It codes for CASSLAREYGYTF.